Listed below are T cell receptor beta chains from one sample, sequenced in a study of cytomegalovirus exposure and HLA in healthy donors. Sequencing used immunoSEQ multiplex PCR; TCRdb keeps in-frame clones, though not all of them. The sample carries 170,000 or so clones, 65% to 80% recorded once. Sequenced: PBMCs. Receptors originate from a woman aged 45 to 65 in good health and CMV-seropositive. Each CDR3 is given with its conserved first and last residue. The D gene is left open where the match is weak. Rows may omit the clone size; those that give it use once, few, many or a size class.

v_gene	abundance	d_gene	j_gene	CDR3aa	CDR3nt
TRBV19	-	-	TRBJ2-1	CASSLTGYNEQFF	TGTGCCAGTAGTCTTACAGGGTACAATGAGCAGTTCTTC
TRBV27	once	TRBD1	TRBJ2-1	CASSAGGPYNEQFF	TGTGCCAGCAGTGCAGGGGGCCCTTACAATGAGCAGTTCTTC
TRBV2	-	TRBD1	TRBJ1-4	CASSVLTGGFEKLFF	TGTGCCAGCAGTGTCTTGACAGGGGGCTTTGAAAAACTGTTTTTT
TRBV27	-	TRBD1	TRBJ2-5	CASRRGQGAETQYF	TGTGCCAGCAGGAGGGGACAGGGGGCGGAGACCCAGTACTTC
TRBV5-1	-	TRBD1	TRBJ1-1	CASSPGQFTEAFF	TGCGCCAGCAGTCCGGGACAGTTCACTGAAGCTTTCTTT
TRBV4-1	once	TRBD2	TRBJ2-1	CASSLFSGGALNEQFF	TGCGCCAGCAGCCTTTTTAGCGGGGGGGCCCTAAATGAGCAGTTCTTC
TRBV18	-	TRBD1	TRBJ1-5	CASSPGTGGDQPQHF	TGTGCCAGCTCACCCGGGACAGGGGGTGACCAGCCCCAGCATTTT
TRBV6-5	-	-	TRBJ2-7	CASRGLFPPEQYF	TGTGCCAGCAGGGGACTCTTTCCACCCGAGCAGTACTTC
TRBV27	few	-	TRBJ2-2	CASSLFRGTGELFF	TGTGCCAGCAGTTTATTTCGGGGCACCGGGGAGCTGTTTTTT
TRBV7-2	-	TRBD1	TRBJ2-2	CASSSSTGRTGELFF	TGTGCCAGCAGCTCATCGACAGGGCGGACCGGGGAGCTGTTTTTT
TRBV28	-	TRBD2	TRBJ2-7	CASRQGLAGTYEQYF	TGTGCCAGCAGGCAGGGACTAGCGGGGACCTACGAGCAGTACTTC
TRBV18	-	-	TRBJ1-2	CASSLDQQGPILYGYTF	TGTGCCAGCTCACTAGATCAGCAGGGGCCGATTCTCTATGGCTACACCTTC
TRBV7-9	-	TRBD2	TRBJ2-1	CASSLGRGLAKSDNEQFF	TGTGCCAGCAGCTTAGGCCGGGGACTAGCGAAGAGCGACAATGAGCAGTTCTTC
TRBV6-6	-	TRBD1	TRBJ2-7	CASSFGTVPSYEQYF	TGTGCCAGCAGTTTCGGGACAGTTCCCTCCTACGAGCAGTACTTC
TRBV30	-	-	TRBJ1-2	CAWSPGGLRYTF	TGTGCCTGGAGCCCGGGAGGGCTTCGCTACACCTTC
TRBV19	few	-	TRBJ2-2	CASSIMALGELFF	TGTGCCAGTAGTATCATGGCATTGGGGGAGCTGTTTTTT
TRBV2	-	-	TRBJ1-5	CASSAGHNQPQHF	TGTGCCAGCAGTGCTGGACACAATCAGCCCCAGCATTTT
TRBV4-1	once	TRBD1	TRBJ1-5	CASSQVTGGEVPQHF	TGCGCCAGCAGCCAAGTGACAGGGGGCGAGGTACCCCAGCATTTT
TRBV11-2	-	-	TRBJ1-2	CASSLDRQASIYGYTF	TGTGCCAGCAGCTTAGATAGGCAGGCCTCTATCTATGGCTACACCTTC
TRBV2	-	TRBD1	TRBJ2-1	CASSGTGSLIHEQFF	TGTGCCAGCTCCGGGACAGGGAGCCTAATCCATGAGCAGTTCTTC
TRBV27	few	-	TRBJ2-7	CARRTRRIYEQYF	TGTGCCAGAAGGACACGACGGATCTACGAGCAGTACTTC
TRBV9	-	TRBD1	TRBJ2-7	CASSVAGTGADEQYF	TGTGCCAGCAGCGTAGCCGGGACAGGGGCGGACGAGCAGTACTTC
TRBV7-9	-	-	TRBJ1-1	CSSSFTGVTEAFF	TGTTCCAGCAGCTTTACGGGTGTGACTGAAGCTTTCTTT
TRBV30	-	-	TRBJ1-5	CAWRQGNNQPQHF	TGTGCCTGGAGGCAGGGAAACAATCAGCCCCAGCATTTT
TRBV9	-	-	TRBJ2-3	CASSVGRGRTDTQYF	TGTGCCAGCAGCGTAGGGCGGGGGCGCACAGATACGCAGTATTTT
TRBV7-9	-	TRBD1	TRBJ1-1	CASTVGTGATEAFF	TGTGCCAGCACCGTAGGGACAGGGGCCACTGAAGCTTTCTTT
TRBV27	-	TRBD1	TRBJ2-3	CASSWDREWTDTQYF	TGTGCCAGCAGTTGGGACAGGGAATGGACAGATACGCAGTATTTT
TRBV11-2	few	-	TRBJ1-1	CASSTRGARGTEAFF	TGTGCCAGCAGCACCCGAGGGGCGCGGGGCACTGAAGCTTTCTTT
TRBV9	-	-	TRBJ1-3	CASSVARQGTGNTIYF	TGTGCCAGCAGCGTAGCGCGGCAGGGGACTGGAAACACCATATATTTT
TRBV2	few	-	TRBJ2-2	CASSEYGQRNTGELFF	TGTGCCAGCAGTGAATACGGCCAGCGGAACACCGGGGAGCTGTTTTTT
TRBV30	-	-	TRBJ1-6	CAWSGGQYNSPLHF	TGTGCCTGGAGTGGGGGGCAATATAATTCACCCCTCCACTTT
TRBV9	-	-	TRBJ1-1	CASSLNRDTEAFF	TGTGCCAGCAGCCTGAACAGGGATACTGAAGCTTTCTTT